This T cell receptor beta chain is from a study of T-cell memory formation after mild COVID-19. Findings of the study overall: The study found balanced CD4/CD8 in clones contracting day 15 to 85 and a CD4+ lean in later expanders. CD4+ contracting clones were found mainly in CM and EM, and CD8+ ones in EMRA.

One entry per CDR3 protein, called by TCRdb with MiXCR from the 5' RACE reads. The sample contains about 470,000 distinct CDR3 sequences, 15% to 20% of which appear only once. Looked up from germline, CDR1 is MNHEY and CDR2 is SVGEGT. With 0 bases removed from V and 0 bases from J, the gap between germline ends came to 9 bases. The CDR3 extends over 15 amino acids. This clonotype was found many times. Antigen: not known. Material for sequencing was PBMCs or a T cell subset sorted from them (not recorded which). This clonotype was obtained from an adult woman who had mild COVID-19 (a few samples of this study predate the infection). Cell type and time point are not known. The genes are TRBV6-2 or TRBV6-3 and TRBJ2-7; D uncertain. CDR3 residues: CASSYSWTFSYEQYF. The CDR3 DNA is TGTGCCAGCAGTTACTCTTGGACCTTCTCCTACGAGCAGTACTTC.